The next 29 T cell receptor beta chains were all read from a single sample in a study of CD8+ T cells in alopecia areata. The treatment was: oral pan-JAK inhibitor, 5-10 mg twice daily. Isolated RNA was reverse transcribed into cDNA used as the sequencing template. Clones were read by immunoSEQ multiplex PCR, and TCRdb kept only the in-frame ones, dropping some. Of a few hundred thousand clones in the sample, more than 60% were seen once. Sequenced here: CD4+ T cells sorted from blood, sampled at approximately week 42, from a patient treated with tofacitinib. The receptors shown here come from a human donor with alopecia areata.

A single count supports this clone. J is TRBJ2-6 and V is TRBV13, with D maybe TRBD1 (5 bases). The germline V and J ends were trimmed by 3 bases and 4 bases, with 10 bases remaining between them. CDR3 size: 15 residues. Germline V lookup: CDR1 PRHDT, CDR2 FYEKMQ (reference sequence). For the CDR3, the DNA is TGTGCCAGCAGCTTCGCAGGGTCGGGGGCCAACGTCCTGACTTTC. It translates to CASSFAGSGANVLTF.

The gene calls are TRBV25-1 and TRBJ2-7, with D perhaps matching TRBD1 (5 bases). This CDR3 region has 12 residues. The germline V gene has CDR1 MGHDK and CDR2 SYGVNS. V lost 3 bases to trimming and J lost 4 bases, with 7 bases between them. In DNA, the CDR3 is TGTGCCAGCAGTGACAGGGCATACGAGCAGTACTTC. Protein product: CASSDRAYEQYF.

This clone was counted between two and nine times. The chain is built from TRBV19 and TRBJ2-6; a weak D match, TRBD1 (5 bases). This CDR3 is built from 15 residues. Germline-derived CDR1 and CDR2 are LNHDA and SQIVND (reference sequence). Between the trimmed V and J ends, which lost 2 bases and 2 bases, there was a span of 7 bases. The CDR3 nucleotides read TGTGCCAGTAGTATAAGGGGCCCTGGGGCCAACGTCCTGACTTTC. Its translation: CASSIRGPGANVLTF.

This clone was observed once. The V gene is TRBV5-1, the J gene TRBJ1-1; 7 nucleotides agree with TRBD1. The CDR3 has 15 residues. V lost 4 bases, J lost 0 bases, and 6 bases stayed unmatched. Germline V gives CDR1 SGHRS, CDR2 YFSETQ. The CDR3 loop reads CASSPRQGMNTEAFF. For the CDR3, the DNA is TGCGCCAGCAGCCCCCGACAGGGAATGAACACTGAAGCTTTCTTT. Using reference TRBV5-1 and TRBJ1-1 for the parts outside the CDR3, the full variable domain is KAGVTQTPRYLIKTRGQQVTLSCSPISGHRSVSWYQQTPGQGLQFLFEYFSETQRNKGNFPGRFSGRQFSNSRSEMNVSTLELGDSALYLCASSPRQGMNTEAFFGQGTRLTVV.

The chain couples TRBV5-6 to TRBJ1-5; 8 bases agree with TRBD1. CDR3 size: 16 residues. V lost 0 bases, J lost 6 bases, and 8 bases stayed unmatched. Per the germline V gene, CDR1 is SGHDT and CDR2 is YYEEEE. CDR3 coding DNA: TGTGCCAGCAGCTTGGGGACAGGGCGGGTAGGTCAGCCCCAGCATTTT. As protein: CASSLGTGRVGQPQHF.

This clone came up once. The chain couples TRBV15 to TRBJ2-3; 8 bases match TRBD2. The germline V gene has CDR1 LNHNV and CDR2 YYDKDF (reference sequence). Trimming cost V 6 bases and J 4 bases; bases outside gene matches: 6. CDR3 length equals 14 residues. In DNA form, the CDR3 reads TGTGCCACCAGACAGTCCGGGGGGGCAGATACGCAGTATTTT. Translated, it gives CATRQSGGADTQYF.

Written as DNA, the CDR3 is TGTGCCAGCAGGACCCGGACAACCAATTCACCCCTCCACTTT. Translated, it gives CASRTRTTNSPLHF. The V and J genes are TRBV27 and TRBJ1-6, with a weak D call TRBD1 (5 bases). Germline V CDR1 and CDR2: MNHEY, SMNVEV (reference sequence). V was shortened by 6 bases and J by 7 bases, with 13 bases between the two germline ends. The CDR3 is made up of 14 amino acids.

This chain joins TRBV7-2 and TRBJ1-1; perhaps TRBD1 as D (5 bases). In germline, CDR1 is SGHTA, CDR2 FQGNSA. The CDR3 length is 14 residues. Trimming took off 5 bases at V and 9 bases at J, with 19 bases between the two ends. The DNA for the CDR3 is TGTGCCAGCAGCCCCGGATCCTCAGGGAACAAAGCTTTCTTT. This translates into CASSPGSSGNKAFF.

This clone was seen just once. The chain uses TRBV5-1 and TRBJ2-3, with D hard to call. The CDR3 is 14 amino acids. CDR1 and CDR2 (germline): SGHRS, YFSETQ. V lost 4 bases and J 2 bases, leaving 11 bases between the germline ends. The CDR3 protein is CASSPMSITDTQYF. The DNA of the CDR3 is TGCGCCAGCAGCCCAATGAGTATCACAGATACGCAGTATTTT.

The chain combines TRBV4-1 with TRBJ1-2; the D gene is possibly TRBD1 (6 bases). Trimming took 1 base from V and 2 from J, leaving 8 bases between them. The germline gives CDR1 MGHRA, CDR2 YSYEKL. The CDR3 runs 14 residues. As DNA, the CDR3 is TGCGCCAGCAGCCAAGCAGGGGAGAACTATGGCTACACCTTC. The encoded protein is CASSQAGENYGYTF.

This rearrangement joins TRBV7-2 to TRBJ2-5; no firm D call. This CDR3 spans 12 amino acids. CDR1 is SGHTA, CDR2 FQGNSA, per germline. Between the trimmed V and J ends, which lost 1 base and 5 bases, there was a span of 5 bases. CDR3 residues: CASSLGLETQYF. The CDR3 DNA reads TGTGCCAGCAGCTTAGGGTTGGAGACCCAGTACTTC.

This chain uses TRBV5-1 with TRBJ2-3; TRBD1 agrees at 7 bases. Germline V gives CDR1 SGHRS, CDR2 YFSETQ. The CDR3 spans 15 residues. Losses at the gene ends were 1 base for V and 3 bases for J; bases not matched to a gene: 5. CDR3 sequence (DNA): TGCGCCAGCAGCTTGAGGGGGACAGATACAGATACGCAGTATTTT. Protein: CASSLRGTDTDTQYF.

The rearrangement links TRBV14 to TRBJ2-1, with D possibly being TRBD1 or TRBD2 (5 bases each). V was pared by 1 base and J by 15 bases, with 19 bases between. Germline loops: CDR1 SGHDN, CDR2 FVKESK. The CDR3 extends over 14 amino acids. The CDR3 DNA reads TGTGCCAGCAGCCAAGCCGGGGTAGGGGCAGGTGGGTTCTTC. This gives the protein CASSQAGVGAGGFF.

The genes are TRBV11-2 and TRBJ1-2; D gene ambiguous. V gave up 5 bases and J gave up 3 bases, with 10 bases separating them. The germline V gene has CDR1 SGHAT and CDR2 FQNNGV. This CDR3 is 13 amino acids long. CDR3 loop: CASSPAQHYGYTF. The CDR3 DNA is TGTGCCAGCAGCCCCGCGCAGCACTATGGCTACACCTTC.

This chain joins TRBV11-3 and TRBJ2-1; TRBD1 matches 8 bases. CDR3 size: 15 residues. V lost 1 base and J lost 8; bases outside the gene matches: 7. CDR1 is SGHNT, CDR2 YENEEA, per germline. CDR3 amino acids: CASSLGDRNPDEQFF. CDR3 coding DNA: TGTGCCAGCAGCTTAGGGGACAGGAACCCCGATGAGCAGTTCTTC.

The rearrangement joins TRBV15 to TRBJ2-7, with TRBD2 as a possible D gene (5 bases). V was shortened by 0 bases and J by 9 bases, with 12 bases between the two germline ends. This CDR3 has 13 amino acids. CDR1 and CDR2 from the germline V gene are LNHNV and YYDKDF (reference sequence). CDR3: CATSRDYSDGQYF. CDR3 DNA sequence: TGTGCCACCAGCAGAGATTATAGCGACGGGCAGTACTTC.

J is TRBJ1-5 and V is TRBV6-1, with 10 nucleotides matching TRBD1. Germline V gene sequence: CDR1 MNHNS, CDR2 SASEGT. The V and J ends lost 10 bases and 5 bases, in that order; junction bases with no gene match: 11. This CDR3 is 15 amino acids long. The CDR3 DNA follows: TGTGCCAACGGACAGGGGGTAATGGGAGATCAGCCCCAGCATTTT. This codes for CANGQGVMGDQPQHF.

As for this clone: Additional DNA sequences in this sample encode the identical CDR3. The V and J genes are TRBV9 and TRBJ2-3; D call uncertain. CDR1 and CDR2 (germline): SGDLS, YYNGEE. The CDR3 contains 12 residues. The V gene lost 0 bases and the J gene lost 5 bases, with 4 bases spanning the gap. CDR3 loop: CASSVERDTQYF. CDR3 coding DNA: TGTGCCAGCAGCGTAGAGAGAGATACGCAGTATTTT.

The chain has TRBV2 and TRBJ1-5; D remains unclear. This CDR3 comprises 16 residues. Germline V gene sequence: CDR1 SNHLY, CDR2 FYNNEI. The V and J ends lost 6 bases and 2 bases respectively, with 17 bases between them. The CDR3 is CASRSGGSGGNQPQHF. The CDR3 DNA reads as TGTGCCAGCAGGTCCGGAGGGTCCGGGGGCAATCAGCCCCAGCATTTT.

The genes are TRBV5-8 and TRBJ2-5; the D is unclear. Trimming removed 4 bases from V and 7 bases from J, with 17 bases in between. There are 14 residues in the CDR3. From germline, CDR1 is SGHTS and CDR2 YDEGEE. CDR3 loop: CASSDPGREGTQYF. CDR3 nucleotide sequence: TGTGCCAGCAGCGACCCGGGCCGCGAAGGGACCCAGTACTTC.

This clone came up a few times. The chain has TRBV27 and TRBJ2-6; unclear D gene. The germline V gene has CDR1 MNHEY and CDR2 SMNVEV (reference sequence). Trimming took 2 bases from V and 3 from J, leaving 8 bases between them. The CDR3 consists of 15 residues. The CDR3 DNA is TGTGCCAGCAGTTTAGGAGTTGGTGGGGCCAACGTCCTGACTTTC. This sequence encodes CASSLGVGGANVLTF. The whole variable domain, filled in from reference TRBV27 and TRBJ2-6, reads EAQVTQNPRYLITVTGKKLTVTCSQNMNHEYMSWYRQDPGLGLRQIYYSMNVEVTDKGDVPEGYKVSRKEKRNFPLILESPSPNQTSLYFCASSLGVGGANVLTFGAGSRLTVL.

About this clone: At one end the junction does not follow the germline gene, possibly because of a read error. The chain has TRBV20-1 and TRBJ1-1; no clear D gene. The CDR3 is 10 residues long. Germline CDR1 is DFQATT and CDR2 is SNEGSKA (reference sequence). The CDR3 region is CRAMGLEAFF. The DNA of the CDR3 is TGCAGGGCTATGGGCCTTGAAGCTTTCTTT.

Worth noting for this clone: This same CDR3 is encoded by further DNA sequences in the sample. The chain recombines TRBV29-1 with TRBJ1-1; D possibly corresponds to TRBD1 (6 bases). The germline V gene encodes CDR1 SQVTM and CDR2 ANQGSEA. V lost 5 bases, J lost 0 bases, and 10 bases lay in between. CDR3 length: 13 amino acids. CDR3 nucleotide sequence: TGCAGCGTTACCGGGACAATGAACACTGAAGCTTTCTTT. This sequence encodes CSVTGTMNTEAFF.

The chain couples TRBV7-3 to TRBJ2-5; TRBD2 is a possible D gene (5 bases). Between the trimmed V and J ends, which lost 4 bases and 4 bases, there was a span of 10 bases. This CDR3 contains 13 residues. The germline gives CDR1 SGHTA, CDR2 FQGTGA. CDR3 DNA sequence: TGTGCCAGCAGCTCCGACTACACAGAGACCCAGTACTTC. Translated: CASSSDYTETQYF.

Only a few counts were recorded for this clone. The chain employs TRBV6-1 and TRBJ2-1; 8 bases are shared with TRBD1. The J segment lost 2 bases and the V segment lost 8 bases, leaving 2 bases of the junction unmatched. In germline, CDR1 is MNHNS, CDR2 SASEGT. The CDR3 contains 13 residues. The CDR3 reads CASDRGTYNEQFF. The CDR3 coding sequence is TGTGCCAGCGACAGGGGCACCTACAATGAGCAGTTCTTC.

This clone was picked up a small number of times. The chain carries TRBV5-1 and TRBJ2-7; D might be TRBD1 or TRBD2, each matching 6 bases. The CDR3 consists of 16 residues. CDR1 is SGHRS, CDR2 YFSETQ, per germline. V was trimmed by 4 bases and J by 2 bases, leaving 19 bases between them. The CDR3 loop reads CASSKGGTNGAYEQYF. The CDR3 bases are TGCGCCAGCAGCAAGGGCGGGACAAATGGGGCCTACGAGCAGTACTTC.

This chain links TRBV29-1 with TRBJ2-1; TRBD2 agrees at 8 bases. V lost 7 bases and J lost 7; bases outside the gene matches: 9. The CDR3 contains 13 residues. Per germline, CDR1 SQVTM and CDR2 ANQGSEA. This CDR3 reads CSARGSGGNEQFF. The DNA of the CDR3 is TGCAGCGCCCGAGGCTCGGGGGGGAATGAGCAGTTCTTC.

The rearrangement uses TRBV5-1 and TRBJ2-3, with 9 positions matching TRBD1. Germline values: CDR1 SGHRS, CDR2 YFSETQ. With 2 bases clipped from V and 0 bases from J, the junction kept 4 bases outside the gene matches. The CDR3 is made up of 16 amino acids. CDR3 DNA: TGCGCCAGCAGCTTACAGGGGGCCGCTAGCACAGATACGCAGTATTTT. This gives the protein CASSLQGAASTDTQYF.

V usage is TRBV20-1 and J usage is TRBJ2-7; maybe TRBD1 (5 bases). V lost 6 bases to trimming and J lost 4 bases, with 10 bases between them. The CDR3 extends over 11 amino acids. The germline V gene encodes CDR1 DFQATT and CDR2 SNEGSKA (reference sequence). The chain's CDR3 is CSASRQYEQYF. CDR3 sequence (DNA): TGCAGTGCCTCACGACAGTACGAGCAGTACTTC.